Listed below are T cell receptor beta chains from one sample, sequenced in a study of shared clonotypes between healthy human individuals. The protocol was immunoSEQ multiplex PCR, while the TCRdb copy is restricted to in-frame clones and leaves out a portion. The sample lists 1.5 million to 2.5 million clones; approximately 95% were seen once. Sequencing was done on a sample of naive CD8+ T cells sorted from blood. The receptors shown here come from a man aged 18 to 35 in good health. CDR3s include the opening cysteine and the closing phenylalanine or tryptophan. A D gene is named only where the DNA matches it firmly.

d_gene: NA; v_gene: TRBV6-5; j_gene: TRBJ2-5; CDR3aa: CASSYVGWGETQYF
d_gene: NA; v_gene: TRBV12-2; j_gene: TRBJ2-5; CDR3aa: CASRRDFQETQYF
d_gene: NA; v_gene: TRBV4-3; j_gene: TRBJ1-5; CDR3aa: CASSQDWGLNNQPQHF
d_gene: NA; v_gene: TRBV6-1; j_gene: TRBJ1-1; CDR3aa: CASSEAPGSTEAFF
d_gene: NA; v_gene: TRBV27; j_gene: TRBJ2-7; CDR3aa: CASSLSIGEASYEQYF
d_gene: TRBD1; v_gene: TRBV6-5; j_gene: TRBJ2-3; CDR3aa: CAASGQGADTQYF
d_gene: NA; v_gene: TRBV2; j_gene: TRBJ2-7; CDR3aa: CASSGENSYEQYF
d_gene: TRBD2; v_gene: TRBV7-9; j_gene: TRBJ2-5; CDR3aa: CASSSSSGGARETQYF
d_gene: NA; v_gene: TRBV6-5; j_gene: TRBJ1-1; CDR3aa: CASRLRGENTEAFF
d_gene: NA; v_gene: TRBV5-6; j_gene: TRBJ2-7; CDR3aa: CASSSPPRSSYEQYF
d_gene: NA; v_gene: TRBV29-1; j_gene: TRBJ2-7; CDR3aa: CSVKQDSVHEQYF
d_gene: NA; v_gene: TRBV2; j_gene: TRBJ1-4; CDR3aa: CASSDPPNEKLFF
d_gene: NA; v_gene: TRBV27; j_gene: TRBJ2-7; CDR3aa: CASSLFSAAHSYEQYF
d_gene: NA; v_gene: TRBV6-5; j_gene: TRBJ2-7; CDR3aa: CASRAPGRSLDEQYF
d_gene: NA; v_gene: TRBV29-1; j_gene: TRBJ2-7; CDR3aa: CSVEMGATYEQYF
d_gene: TRBD2; v_gene: TRBV27; j_gene: TRBJ2-7; CDR3aa: CASSFGGSSYEQYF
d_gene: NA; v_gene: TRBV9; j_gene: TRBJ1-6; CDR3aa: CASSADSSYNSPLHF
d_gene: NA; v_gene: TRBV11-2; j_gene: TRBJ2-7; CDR3aa: CASSRGVSDSYEQYF
d_gene: NA; v_gene: TRBV4-1; j_gene: TRBJ2-7; CDR3aa: CASSQGASYEQYF
d_gene: TRBD1; v_gene: TRBV7-2; j_gene: TRBJ1-2; CDR3aa: CASSAPPGGDYGYTF
d_gene: TRBD1; v_gene: TRBV27; j_gene: TRBJ2-7; CDR3aa: CASSGTGDPYEQYF
d_gene: TRBD1; v_gene: TRBV9; j_gene: TRBJ2-2; CDR3aa: CASSPGTGSGGELFF
d_gene: TRBD1; v_gene: TRBV13; j_gene: TRBJ2-5; CDR3aa: CASSWGQGEETQYF
d_gene: NA; v_gene: TRBV5-1; j_gene: TRBJ1-3; CDR3aa: CASSLEGNTIYF
d_gene: TRBD1; v_gene: TRBV7-6; j_gene: TRBJ1-4; CDR3aa: CASSFDRGSNEKLFF
d_gene: NA; v_gene: TRBV5-1; j_gene: TRBJ2-7; CDR3aa: CASSHRDILYEQYF
d_gene: TRBD1; v_gene: TRBV5-6; j_gene: TRBJ2-1; CDR3aa: CASSGGQDNEQFF
d_gene: NA; v_gene: TRBV19; j_gene: TRBJ1-1; CDR3aa: CASSIGRGTEAFF
d_gene: NA; v_gene: TRBV6-5; j_gene: TRBJ1-2; CDR3aa: CASSYPFRTANGYTF
d_gene: NA; v_gene: TRBV28; j_gene: TRBJ1-1; CDR3aa: CASSLTASAVEAFF
d_gene: TRBD2; v_gene: TRBV5-6; j_gene: TRBJ2-4; CDR3aa: CASSKPGLAGGNIQYF
d_gene: TRBD2; v_gene: TRBV9; j_gene: TRBJ2-6; CDR3aa: CASSVSRTSGANNVLTF
d_gene: NA; v_gene: TRBV7-8; j_gene: TRBJ2-5; CDR3aa: CASSFNLEGQETQYF